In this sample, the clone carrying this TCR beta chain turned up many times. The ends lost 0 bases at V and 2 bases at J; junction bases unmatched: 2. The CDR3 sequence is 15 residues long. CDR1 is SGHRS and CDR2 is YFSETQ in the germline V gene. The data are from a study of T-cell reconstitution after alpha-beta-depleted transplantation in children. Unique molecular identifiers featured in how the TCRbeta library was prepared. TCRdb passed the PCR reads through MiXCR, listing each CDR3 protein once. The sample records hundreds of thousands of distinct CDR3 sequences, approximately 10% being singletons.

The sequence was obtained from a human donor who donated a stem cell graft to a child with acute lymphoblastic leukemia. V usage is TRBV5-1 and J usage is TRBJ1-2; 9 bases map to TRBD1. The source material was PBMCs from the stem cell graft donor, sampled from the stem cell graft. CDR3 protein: CASSLGDRDNYGYTF. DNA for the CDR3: TGCGCCAGCAGCTTGGGGGACAGGGACAACTATGGCTACACCTTC.